This entry features one T cell receptor beta chain sequence. Its cognate antigen is unknown. TCRdb keeps only in-frame clones here, not all; method: immunoSEQ multiplex PCR. The data contain 2 million to 2.5 million clones, approximately 94% of them singletons. This entry belongs to a study of shared clonotypes between healthy human individuals. Notes on the study in general: In contrast to clonotypes shared by all four donors, non-shared clonotypes had lower generation probabilities.

Germline V gene data show CDR1 as SGHTA and CDR2 as FQGNSA. CDR3 length: 14 residues. Trimming took 5 bases from V and 8 from J, leaving 15 bases between them. Naive CD8 cells, CD45RO-negative and positively selected for CCR7, excluded terminally differentiated effector memory CD45RA+ cells. The donor population consisted of healthy HIV-negative adults with no recent acute infections or vaccinations. Sequencing was carried out using naive CD8+ T cells sorted from blood. The rearrangement links TRBV7-2 to TRBJ1-4; D is unclear. The sequence was obtained from a man aged 18 to 30 in good health. CDR3 sequence (DNA): TGTGCCAGCAGCGACGCGGGGTTAGGGGAAAAACTGTTTTTT. It is translated as CASSDAGLGEKLFF.